The present entry profiles one T cell receptor beta chain with its context. The assay was immunoSEQ multiplex PCR, and TCRdb's table has in-frame clones only and misses some. This table has about 140,000 clones, roughly 94% appearing once. This entry comes from a study of control samples from healthy donors and cancer patients. CDR1 and CDR2 (germline): MDHEN, SYDVKM. Trimming removed 3 bases from V and 2 bases from J, with 11 bases in between. CDR3 length: 15 amino acids. The sample comprised blood. The rearrangement joins TRBV28 to TRBJ1-3; unclear D gene. This TCR was sampled from a man aged 35-49 years in good health. Here the CDR3 reads CASSFGNNAGNTIYF. CDR3 coding DNA: TGTGCCAGCAGTTTTGGGAATAATGCTGGAAACACCATATATTTT.